This T cell receptor beta chain was profiled in a study of CD8+CD57+ T cells in acquired aplastic anemia. TCR beta VDJ and CDR3 profiles were obtained from a genomic DNA template. MiXCR was run by TCRdb on the reads, yielding one entry per CDR3 protein. Here the sample spans some 190,000 distinct CDR3 sequences, roughly half being singletons. V lost 3 bases, J lost 4 bases, and 7 bases lay in between. This CDR3 spans 12 amino acids. CDR1 and CDR2 (germline): DFQATT, SNEGSKA (reference sequence). V gene TRBV20-1 combines with J gene TRBJ1-5; D gene unclear. Material for sequencing was sorted CD4+, CD8+, or CD8+CD57+ T cells (not recorded which) from PBMCs. The receptor was derived from a human donor in good health. CDR3 nucleotide sequence: TGCAGTGCTAGTATGTGGAATCAGCCCCAGCATTTT. It encodes CSASMWNQPQHF.